This T cell receptor beta chain was captured in a study of T cell responses to AZD1222 COVID-19 vaccine. Method: immunoSEQ multiplex PCR; TCRdb's copy keeps in-frame clones and lacks some. The sample consists of about 140,000 clones, 92% of them appearing once. The CDR3 is 15 amino acids. Germline-derived CDR1 and CDR2 are LNHDA and SQIVND (reference sequence). V gave up 4 bases and J gave up 0 bases, with 12 bases separating them. This material consisted of peripheral blood, taken on day 0 of AZD1222 vaccination. This receptor was identified in an adult in good health. V usage is TRBV19 and J usage is TRBJ1-1; no clear D. The CDR3 region has the DNA TGTGCCAGTAGTACCTGGACGGGATTGAACACTGAAGCTTTCTTT. Amino acid sequence: CASSTWTGLNTEAFF.